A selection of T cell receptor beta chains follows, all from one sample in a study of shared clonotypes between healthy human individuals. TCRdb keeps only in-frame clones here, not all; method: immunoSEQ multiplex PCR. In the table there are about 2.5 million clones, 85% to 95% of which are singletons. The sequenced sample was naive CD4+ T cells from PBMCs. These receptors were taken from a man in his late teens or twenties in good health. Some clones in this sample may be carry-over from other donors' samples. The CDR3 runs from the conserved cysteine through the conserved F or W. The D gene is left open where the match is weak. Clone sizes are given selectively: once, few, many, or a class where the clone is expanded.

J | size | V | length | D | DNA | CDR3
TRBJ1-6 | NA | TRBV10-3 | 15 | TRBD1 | TGTGCCATCAGTGACGAACAGGGGGCTAATTCACCCCTCCACTTT | CAISDEQGANSPLHF
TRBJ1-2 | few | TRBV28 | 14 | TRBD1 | TGTGCCAGCCGCCACAGGGGGCGCGACTATGGCTACACCTTC | CASRHRGRDYGYTF
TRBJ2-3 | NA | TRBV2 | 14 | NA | TGTGCCAGCAGTCCTCGCCCGACCACAGATACGCAGTATTTT | CASSPRPTTDTQYF
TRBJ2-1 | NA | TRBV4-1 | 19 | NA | TGCGCCAGCAGCGGGAGCCTTGGGGGGAGGCTCACCTCCTACAATGAGCAGTTCTTC | CASSGSLGGRLTSYNEQFF
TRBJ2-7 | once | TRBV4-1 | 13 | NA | TGCGCCAGCAGCTTAGACCCTCCCTACGAGCAGTACTTC | CASSLDPPYEQYF
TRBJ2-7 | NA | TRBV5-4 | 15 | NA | TGTGCCAGCAGTTCGGGGGCACTTGGCGCCTACGAGCAGTACTTC | CASSSGALGAYEQYF
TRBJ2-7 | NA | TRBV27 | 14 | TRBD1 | TGTGCCAGCAGTTTAGGCAGGGGGCCGTACGAGCAGTACTTC | CASSLGRGPYEQYF
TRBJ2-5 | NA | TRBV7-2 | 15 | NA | TGTGCCAGCAGCTTATCTGGTCAAGCGTCGGAGACCCAGTACTTC | CASSLSGQASETQYF
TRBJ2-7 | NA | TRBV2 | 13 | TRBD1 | TGTGCCATCAGGACAGGGGACTCCTACGAGCAGTACTTC | CAIRTGDSYEQYF
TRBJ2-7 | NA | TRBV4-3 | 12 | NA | TGCGCCAGCAGCCAATTGGGGGGCGAGCAGTACTTC | CASSQLGGEQYF
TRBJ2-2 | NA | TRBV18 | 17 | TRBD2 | TGTGCCAGCTCACCACCGGCTAGCGGGCTGAACACCGGGGAGCTGTTTTTT | CASSPPASGLNTGELFF
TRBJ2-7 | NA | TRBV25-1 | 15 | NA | TGTGCCAGCAGTGAATTAGAGGCAGGGAGATACGAGCAGTACTTC | CASSELEAGRYEQYF
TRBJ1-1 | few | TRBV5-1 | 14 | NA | TGCGCCAGCAGCTTGGCGGGGACGAACACTGAAGCTTTCTTT | CASSLAGTNTEAFF
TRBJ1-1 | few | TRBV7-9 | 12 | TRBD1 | TGTGCCAGCAGCTCCGGGACAGGGGACGCTTTCTTT | CASSSGTGDAFF
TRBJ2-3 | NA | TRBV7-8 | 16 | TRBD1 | TGTGCCAGCAGCTTAGCGAGGTGGCAGGGGGCAGATACGCAGTATTTT | CASSLARWQGADTQYF
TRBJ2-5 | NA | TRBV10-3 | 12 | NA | TGTGCCATCAGTGAGGCTCTGGAGGCCCAGTACTTC | CAISEALEAQYF
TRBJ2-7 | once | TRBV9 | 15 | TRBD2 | TGTGCCAGCAGCCCCCGACTAGCGGGCGGGTACGAGCAGTACTTC | CASSPRLAGGYEQYF
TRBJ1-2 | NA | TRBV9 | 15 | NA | TGTGCCAGCAGCGTCGGACAGCTCGGCTACTATGGCTACACCTTC | CASSVGQLGYYGYTF
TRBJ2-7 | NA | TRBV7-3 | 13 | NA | TGTGCCAGCAGCAGATATACCTCCTACGAGCAGTACTTC | CASSRYTSYEQYF
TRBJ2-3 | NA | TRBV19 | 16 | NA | TGTGCCAGTAGTATAGGCCCCGGGGGAGCCGGAGATACGCAGTATTTT | CASSIGPGGAGDTQYF
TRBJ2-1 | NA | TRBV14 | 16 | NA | TGTGCCAGCAGCCAAGGTCGGCGCGGCTCCTACAATGAGCAGTTCTTC | CASSQGRRGSYNEQFF
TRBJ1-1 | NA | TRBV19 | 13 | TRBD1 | TGTGCCAGTACTCCAGGGGGGTCGACTGAAGCTTTCTTT | CASTPGGSTEAFF
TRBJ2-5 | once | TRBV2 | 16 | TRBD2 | TGTGCCAGCAGTGAATGGGCGGGAGGGGGCCAAGAGACCCAGTACTTC | CASSEWAGGGQETQYF
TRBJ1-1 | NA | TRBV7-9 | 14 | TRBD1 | TGTGCCAGCAGCCCATACCCGGGACAGGGTGAAGCTTTCTTT | CASSPYPGQGEAFF
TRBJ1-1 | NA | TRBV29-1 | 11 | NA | TGCAGCGTTGTGCGGAGCACTGAAGCTTTCTTT | CSVVRSTEAFF
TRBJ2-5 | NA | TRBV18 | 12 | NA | TGTGCCAGCTCACCGGCCCCAGAGACCCAGTACTTC | CASSPAPETQYF
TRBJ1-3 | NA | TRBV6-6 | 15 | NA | TGTGCCAGCAGTTACGGTTCAGGGTTGGGAGTCACCATATATTTT | CASSYGSGLGVTIYF
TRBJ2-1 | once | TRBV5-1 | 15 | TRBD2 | TGCGCCAGCAGCTTGGAAGCGGGACCGTACAATGAGCAGTTCTTC | CASSLEAGPYNEQFF
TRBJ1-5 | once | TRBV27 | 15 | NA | TGTGCCAGCAGCTCCGAGGGCAGGGTCAATCAGCCCCAGCATTTT | CASSSEGRVNQPQHF
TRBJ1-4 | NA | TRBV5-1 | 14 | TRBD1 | TGCGCCAGCAGCTCAGGGGGGTTGGGCGAAAAACTGTTTTTT | CASSSGGLGEKLFF
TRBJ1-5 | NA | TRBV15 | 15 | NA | TGTGCCACCAGCACAGGAACAGGGAAGTTACAGCCCCAGCATTTT | CATSTGTGKLQPQHF
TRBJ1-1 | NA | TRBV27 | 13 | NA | TGTGCCAGCAGGACCTCGGGACCCCTCAAAGCTTTCTTT | CASRTSGPLKAFF
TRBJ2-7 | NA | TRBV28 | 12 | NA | TGTGCCAGCAGTTTCTTGCGTTACGAGCAGTACTTC | CASSFLRYEQYF
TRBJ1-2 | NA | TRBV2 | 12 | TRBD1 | TGTGCCAGCGCCTGGGGGACAGCTGGCTACACCTTC | CASAWGTAGYTF
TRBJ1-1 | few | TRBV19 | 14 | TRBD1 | TGTGCCAGTACCCAACAGGGGGAGGACACTGAAGCTTTCTTT | CASTQQGEDTEAFF
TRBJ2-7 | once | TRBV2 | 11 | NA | TGTGCCAGCAGTGAGACAGACGAGCAGTACTTC | CASSETDEQYF
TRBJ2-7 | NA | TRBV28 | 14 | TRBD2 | TGTGCCAGCAACCCGGGCGGGAGTTCCTACGAGCAGTACTTC | CASNPGGSSYEQYF
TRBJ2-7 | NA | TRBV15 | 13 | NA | TGTGCCACCAGTACTGGGGAAACCTACGAGCAGTACTTC | CATSTGETYEQYF
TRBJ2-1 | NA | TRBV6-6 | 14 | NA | TGTGCCAGCAACCCCCCCGAGAGCATCCGTGAGCAGTTCTTC | CASNPPESIREQFF
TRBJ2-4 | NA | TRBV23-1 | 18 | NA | TGCGCCAGCAGTCAATCGATTGAGGAGGATTTAGCCAAAAACATTCAGTACTTC | CASSQSIEEDLAKNIQYF
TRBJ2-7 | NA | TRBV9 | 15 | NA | TGTGCCAGCAGCGTAGGGACTGTGAGCTCCTACGAGCAGTACTTC | CASSVGTVSSYEQYF